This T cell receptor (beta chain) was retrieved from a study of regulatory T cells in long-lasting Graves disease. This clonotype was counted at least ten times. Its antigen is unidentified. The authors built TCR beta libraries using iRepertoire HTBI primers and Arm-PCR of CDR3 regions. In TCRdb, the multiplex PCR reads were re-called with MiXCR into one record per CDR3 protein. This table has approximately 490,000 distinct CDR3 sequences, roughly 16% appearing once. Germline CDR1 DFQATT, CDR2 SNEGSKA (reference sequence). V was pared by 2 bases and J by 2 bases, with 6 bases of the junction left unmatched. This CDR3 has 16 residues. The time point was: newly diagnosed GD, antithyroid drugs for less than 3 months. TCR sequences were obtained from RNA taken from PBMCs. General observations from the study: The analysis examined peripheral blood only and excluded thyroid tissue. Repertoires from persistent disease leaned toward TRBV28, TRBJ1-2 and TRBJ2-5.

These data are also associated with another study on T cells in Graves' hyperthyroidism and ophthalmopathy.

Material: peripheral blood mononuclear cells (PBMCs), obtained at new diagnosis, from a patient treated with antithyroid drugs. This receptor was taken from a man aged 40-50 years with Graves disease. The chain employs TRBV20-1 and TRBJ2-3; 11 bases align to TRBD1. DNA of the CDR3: TGCAGTGCTAGAAGGATGGACAGGGGGCCCACAGATACGCAGTATTTT. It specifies CSARRMDRGPTDTQYF.